These 32 T cell receptor beta chains were all obtained from the same sample, sequenced in a study of control samples from healthy donors and cancer patients. Sequencing was performed with immunoSEQ multiplex PCR; in TCRdb, only in-frame clones are kept and a portion is missing. The sample lists about 150,000 clones; 80% to 95% were seen once. What was sequenced was blood. These receptors were obtained from a man in his late teens or twenties in good health.

V and J are TRBV5-6 and TRBJ1-1, with D perhaps matching TRBD1 (5 bases). The germline V gene encodes CDR1 SGHDT and CDR2 YYEEEE. There are 12 residues in the CDR3. V lost 2 bases and J 11 bases, leaving 13 bases between the germline ends. The CDR3 region has the DNA TGTGCCAGCAGCTTTGATAGGGGTTGGGCTTTCTTT. Its protein product is CASSFDRGWAFF.

This chain links TRBV27 with TRBJ1-2; no clear D. V was pared by 1 base and J by 0 bases, with 9 bases between. Germline V gives CDR1 MNHEY, CDR2 SMNVEV (reference sequence). The CDR3 is 15 residues long. The CDR3 DNA follows: TGTGCCAGCAGTTTATTGGGCGGCCCTAACTATGGCTACACCTTC. Translated: CASSLLGGPNYGYTF.

The CDR3 spells CASGIYYEQYF. In DNA, the CDR3 is TGTGCCAGCGGAATCTACTACGAGCAGTACTTC. This rearrangement joins TRBV2 to TRBJ2-7; D remains unclear. This CDR3 spans 11 amino acids. CDR1 is SNHLY and CDR2 is FYNNEI in the germline V gene. The V end lost 8 bases, the J end lost 3 bases, and 8 bases lay between the germline ends.

The chain uses TRBV27 and TRBJ2-7; 7 bases are a match to TRBD1. V shed 4 bases, J shed 2 bases, and the junction held 11 bases outside the gene matches. This CDR3 spans 16 amino acids. Per germline, CDR1 MNHEY and CDR2 SMNVEV (reference sequence). DNA of the CDR3: TGTGCCAGCAGTTCACCCGGGGACAGCTACCCCTACGAGCAGTACTTC. It is translated as CASSSPGDSYPYEQYF.

The CDR3 bases are TGTGCCATTACAGGGGGCGCTGGGGCCAACGTCCTGACTTTC. Its translation is CAITGGAGANVLTF. The chain joins TRBV10-3 to TRBJ2-6, with 9 bases matching TRBD1. V lost 9 bases, J lost 2 bases, and 2 bases stayed unmatched. CDR3 length: 14 residues. The germline V gene encodes CDR1 ENHRY and CDR2 SYGVKD.

The V and J genes are TRBV18 and TRBJ1-6; maybe TRBD1 (6 bases). Looked up from germline, CDR1 is KGHSH and CDR2 is LQKENI. V lost 2 bases to trimming and J lost 7 bases, with 15 bases between them. The CDR3 totals 16 residues. Here the CDR3 DNA reads TGTGCCAGCTCACCAGACCCGGCAGGGGAAAATTCACCCCTCCACTTT. Its protein product is CASSPDPAGENSPLHF.

The chain employs TRBV19 and TRBJ2-7; the D is unclear. Germline loops: CDR1 LNHDA, CDR2 SQIVND (reference sequence). This CDR3 is built from 12 residues. V lost 3 bases to trimming and J lost 5 bases, with 8 bases between them. CDR3 in amino acids: CASSIGANEQYF. CDR3 in DNA: TGTGCCAGTAGTATCGGAGCCAACGAGCAGTACTTC.

There are a few counts of this clone. The V call is TRBV6-5, the J call TRBJ2-2; the D gene could be TRBD1 or TRBD2 (6 bases each). From germline, CDR1 is MNHEY and CDR2 SVGAGI. The CDR3 sequence is 13 residues long. V shed 2 bases and J shed 6 bases, with 7 bases lying between them. The CDR3 nucleotides are TGTGCCAGCAGTTACAGGGGGGCCGGGGAGCTGTTTTTT. Protein: CASSYRGAGELFF.

V usage is TRBV12-3 or TRBV12-4 and J usage is TRBJ2-5, with D possibly being TRBD2 (6 bases). This CDR3 has 13 amino acids. V lost 3 bases and J lost 7, with 12 bases in between. The CDR3 region is CASSLGGERTQYF. CDR3 nucleotides: TGTGCCAGCAGTTTGGGCGGGGAGCGGACCCAGTACTTC.

Only one count was recorded for this clone. The V call is TRBV30, the J call TRBJ1-4; 7 nucleotides match TRBD1. Germline V lookup: CDR1 GTSNPN, CDR2 SVGIG (reference sequence). The junction had 10 bases not matched to a gene; V was cut back by 5 bases and J by 10 bases. The CDR3 loop spans 13 amino acids. CDR3: CAWLEVSGGKLFF. CDR3 bases: TGTGCCTGGCTCGAGGTATCAGGGGGAAAACTGTTTTTT.

The chain carries TRBV29-1 and TRBJ2-5, with unresolved D. Trimming removed 4 bases at V and 5 bases at J, with 11 bases between. The length of the CDR3 is 12 residues. In germline, CDR1 is SQVTM, CDR2 ANQGSEA. CDR3 nucleotide sequence: TGCAGCGTTGGCCCCGCCGTGGAGACCCAGTACTTC. Encoded protein: CSVGPAVETQYF.

This clone was detected a few times. This chain uses TRBV7-3 with TRBJ2-1; D is ambiguous. CDR3 length equals 15 residues. V lost 2 bases and J lost 8, with 16 bases in between. Germline V gene data show CDR1 as SGHTA and CDR2 as FQGTGA. CDR3: CASSLGWRVTDEQFF. In DNA form, the CDR3 reads TGTGCCAGCAGCTTAGGTTGGCGCGTGACCGATGAGCAGTTCTTC.

The chain has TRBV7-8 and TRBJ1-1; D is unclear. V lost 5 bases and J 2 bases, leaving 15 bases between the germline ends. The CDR3 consists of 15 residues. CDR1 and CDR2 from the germline V gene are SGHVS and FQNEAQ. The CDR3 here is CASSPRVRSNTEAFF. The CDR3 DNA follows: TGTGCCAGCAGCCCACGAGTTAGGAGTAACACTGAAGCTTTCTTT.

The rearrangement joins TRBV6-5 to TRBJ1-2; D gene ambiguous. Germline V gene lookup returns CDR1 MNHEY and CDR2 SVGAGI. V was trimmed by 6 bases and J by 0 bases, leaving 11 bases between them. This CDR3 region has 14 residues. The CDR3 sequence: CASSLNPANYGYTF. As DNA, the CDR3 is TGTGCCAGCAGCCTAAATCCAGCTAACTATGGCTACACCTTC.

The chain uses TRBV9 and TRBJ1-2; no reliable D call. The CDR3 loop spans 12 amino acids. CDR1 is SGDLS and CDR2 is YYNGEE in the germline V gene. V was pared by 3 bases and J by 5 bases, with 8 bases between. DNA for the CDR3: TGTGCCAGCAGCGGTCTGGAATATGGCTACACCTTC. It is translated as CASSGLEYGYTF.

CDR3: CASSYGVGYHSGNTIYF. The CDR3 DNA reads TGTGCCAGCAGTTACGGCGTGGGATATCACTCTGGAAACACCATATATTTT. The chain employs TRBV6-2 or TRBV6-3 and TRBJ1-3; no definite D call. The ends were cut back, 2 bases at V and 0 bases at J, with 14 bases in the middle. From germline, CDR1 is MNHEY and CDR2 SVGEGT. This CDR3 has 17 residues.

The CDR3 here is CASSPPTGLPSLAAASTGELFF. CDR3 nucleotide sequence: TGTGCCAGCAGTCCTCCAACGGGTCTCCCCTCCCTCGCCGCCGCGAGCACCGGGGAGCTGTTTTTT. The chain has TRBV6-6 and TRBJ2-2; D unclear. CDR3 length: 22 residues. With 5 bases removed from V and 4 bases from J, the gap between germline ends came to 35 bases. Germline CDR1 and CDR2: MNHNY and SVGAGI (reference sequence).

The V gene is TRBV18, the J gene TRBJ2-3; 9 bases fit TRBD2. Per germline, CDR1 KGHSH and CDR2 LQKENI. This CDR3 is 16 amino acids long. Germline trimming cut 2 bases from V and 1 base from J; bases unmatched to any gene: 4. The CDR3: CASSPRVAGGTDTQYF. The CDR3 DNA is TGTGCCAGCTCACCAAGAGTAGCGGGAGGCACAGATACGCAGTATTTT.

The genes are TRBV11-1 and TRBJ1-2, with 7 bases fitting TRBD1. CDR3 length: 14 amino acids. Germline lookup yields CDR1 SGHAT and CDR2 FQDESV (reference sequence). The ends lost 6 bases at V and 8 bases at J; junction bases unmatched: 12. CDR3 sequence: CASSKRTGWLGYTF. The CDR3 nucleotides are TGTGCCAGCAGTAAACGGACAGGCTGGCTCGGCTACACCTTC.

This clone was counted a single time. V is TRBV5-1 and J is TRBJ1-1; D may be TRBD1 (5 bases). CDR3 length: 13 amino acids. The ends were cut back, 4 bases at V and 5 bases at J, with 12 bases in the middle. Germline loops: CDR1 SGHRS, CDR2 YFSETQ. The CDR3 DNA is TGCGCCAGCAGCGAGGACACGGTTACTGAAGCTTTCTTT. Its protein product is CASSEDTVTEAFF.

The rearrangement links TRBV6-2 or TRBV6-3 to TRBJ2-7, with 7 bases lining up with TRBD2. This CDR3 spans 14 amino acids. Trimming took 0 bases from V and 4 from J; bases not matched to a gene: 3. CDR1 is MNHEY, CDR2 SVGEGT, per germline. DNA of the CDR3: TGTGCCAGCAGTTACTCTGTAGCGGGTTACGAGCAGTACTTC. It translates to CASSYSVAGYEQYF.

J is TRBJ1-2 and V is TRBV19, with D possibly matching TRBD1 (6 bases). CDR1 LNHDA and CDR2 SQIVND come from the germline V gene (reference sequence). The V end lost 8 bases, the J end lost 5 bases, and 12 bases lay between the germline ends. The CDR3 spans 12 residues. The CDR3 bases are TGTGCCAGTTCCGGACAGCAGTATGGCTACACCTTC. Translated: CASSGQQYGYTF.

The chain employs TRBV6-1 and TRBJ2-7, with TRBD1 as a possible D gene (6 bases). Per the germline V gene, CDR1 is MNHNS and CDR2 is SASEGT. Trimming pared 2 bases from V and 5 bases from J, leaving 19 bases between. The CDR3 is 16 amino acids. Here the CDR3 reads CASSEFRPGAGDEQYF. The CDR3 DNA sequence: TGTGCCAGCAGTGAATTTCGGCCAGGGGCCGGGGACGAGCAGTACTTC.

The chain links TRBV25-1 to TRBJ2-7; D is uncertain. V dropped 2 bases and J dropped 4 bases, with 9 bases sitting between them. Per the germline V gene, CDR1 is MGHDK and CDR2 is SYGVNS. CDR3 length: 13 amino acids. This CDR3 reads CASSERAGYEQYF. CDR3 coding DNA: TGTGCCAGCAGTGAACGGGCTGGGTACGAGCAGTACTTC.

The chain links TRBV28 to TRBJ1-4; unclear D gene. The CDR3 is 15 residues long. The germline V gene has CDR1 MDHEN and CDR2 SYDVKM. Deletions cut 3 bases from V and 0 bases from J, with 8 bases between. In DNA form, the CDR3 reads TGTGCCAGCAGTTTGTATGGTACAACTAATGAAAAACTGTTTTTT. It yields the protein CASSLYGTTNEKLFF.

The chain uses TRBV11-2 and TRBJ1-1; D call uncertain. V was clipped by 3 bases and J by 1 base, with 9 bases between them. This CDR3 is built from 14 residues. In germline, CDR1 is SGHAT, CDR2 FQNNGV. The CDR3 loop is CASSFAPRNTEAFF. Written as DNA, the CDR3 is TGTGCCAGCAGCTTTGCACCCCGGAACACTGAAGCTTTCTTT.

The chain joins TRBV9 to TRBJ2-3; 8 nucleotides align to TRBD2. Germline V gene lookup returns CDR1 SGDLS and CDR2 YYNGEE. J lost 4 bases, V lost 0 bases, and 7 bases had no gene match. This CDR3 is built from 16 residues. Written as DNA, the CDR3 is TGTGCCAGCAGCGTAGACGATAGCGGGGCGCCAGATACGCAGTATTTT. Translation gives CASSVDDSGAPDTQYF.

This chain connects TRBV5-4 to TRBJ2-3; the D gene is possibly TRBD2 (6 bases). V shed 0 bases and J shed 2 bases, with 19 bases lying between them. From germline, CDR1 is SGHNT and CDR2 YYREEE (reference sequence). The CDR3 runs 18 residues. The CDR3 region is CASSLAPGASLNTDTQYF. The CDR3 bases are TGTGCCAGCAGCTTGGCTCCGGGAGCCAGTCTCAACACAGATACGCAGTATTTT.

The chain uses TRBV6-5 and TRBJ1-4; D gene uncertain. CDR1 is MNHEY and CDR2 is SVGAGI in the germline V gene. Trimming left V 5 bases short and J 5 bases short, with 6 bases between. The CDR3 sequence is 12 residues long. The chain's CDR3 is CASSPGNEKLFF. CDR3 DNA sequence: TGTGCCAGCAGTCCCGGGAATGAAAAACTGTTTTTT.

This clone showed up just once. The rearrangement links TRBV19 to TRBJ2-7; no clear D. The germline V gene encodes CDR1 LNHDA and CDR2 SQIVND (reference sequence). The CDR3 contains 11 residues. The V end was cut by 5 bases, the J end by 6 bases, with 8 bases between. Here the CDR3 reads CASSPGAEQYF. The CDR3, as DNA: TGTGCCAGTAGTCCCGGAGCCGAGCAGTACTTC. Supplemented by reference TRBV19 and TRBJ2-7, the full variable domain reads DGGITQSPKYLFRKEGQNVTLSCEQNLNHDAMYWYRQDPGQGLRLIYYSQIVNDFQKGDIAEGYSVSREKKESFPLTVTSAQKNPTAFYLCASSPGAEQYFGPGTRLTVT.

This clone was picked up one time. This chain links TRBV29-1 with TRBJ2-7; TRBD1 aligns across 7 bases. The J segment lost 2 bases and the V segment lost 2 bases, leaving 9 bases of the junction unmatched. From germline, CDR1 is SQVTM and CDR2 ANQGSEA. This CDR3 has 15 residues. In nucleotides, the CDR3 is TGCAGCGTTGAATTCCCAGGGGGACAGCCCTACGAGCAGTACTTC. Its translation is CSVEFPGGQPYEQYF.

The V gene is TRBV7-6, the J gene TRBJ2-1, with 10 positions matching TRBD2. Germline assignment: CDR1 SGHVS and CDR2 FNYEAQ. The J segment lost 5 bases and the V segment lost 5 bases, leaving 6 bases of the junction unmatched. CDR3 length: 15 residues. CDR3 nucleotides: TGTGCCAGCAGCCCCTCTAGCGGGAGAGACAATGAGCAGTTCTTC. As protein: CASSPSSGRDNEQFF.